The 3 T cell receptor beta chains in this list originate from one sample, sequenced in a study of regulatory T cells in long-lasting Graves disease. CDR3 regions were amplified by Arm-PCR using iRepertoire HTBI primers to build TCR beta libraries. TCRdb redid the calling of the multiplex PCR reads with MiXCR, one entry per CDR3 protein. The data contain 550,000 to 700,000 distinct CDR3 sequences, about 16% of them singletons. Time point of the sample: newly diagnosed GD, antithyroid drugs for less than 3 months. PBMCs were the source of the RNA used for TCR sequencing. The sample was also reused in another study, on T cells in Graves' hyperthyroidism and ophthalmopathy.

Sequenced here: peripheral blood mononuclear cells (PBMCs), sampled at new diagnosis, from a patient treated with antithyroid drugs. Every receptor here comes from a man younger than 30 with Graves disease.

This clonotype was recorded a few times. The chain combines TRBV10-3 with TRBJ2-7, with 9 bases matching TRBD1. The CDR3 is made up of 17 amino acids. The junction had 16 bases not matched to a gene; V was cut back by 6 bases and J by 4 bases. In germline, CDR1 is ENHRY, CDR2 SYGVKD. The CDR3 region has the DNA TGTGCCATCAGCGATACCCTGGGGACAGGGAATTCGTACGAGCAGTACTTC. It translates to CAISDTLGTGNSYEQYF.

Only a few counts were recorded for this clonotype. The chain employs TRBV7-8 and TRBJ2-7; the D gene is possibly TRBD2 (5 bases). Germline V lookup: CDR1 SGHVS, CDR2 FQNEAQ. The CDR3 is made up of 12 amino acids. Trimming took 5 bases from V and 7 from J, leaving 12 bases between them. CDR3 DNA: TGTGCCAGCAGCGTATCACTAGAGGAGCAGTACTTC. Encoded protein: CASSVSLEEQYF.

The rearrangement uses TRBV27 and TRBJ2-5; D may be TRBD2 (5 bases). The CDR3 length is 14 residues. The V and J ends lost 7 bases and 5 bases respectively, with 17 bases between them. CDR1 MNHEY and CDR2 SMNVEV come from the germline V gene (reference sequence). DNA for the CDR3: TGTGCCAGCACCTACCGGGGAAATTGGGAGACCCAGTACTTC. Translation: CASTYRGNWETQYF.